Listed below are T cell receptor beta chains from one sample, sequenced in a study of T and B cells in COVID-19 patients. TCRdb itself ran the multiplex PCR reads through MiXCR, one entry per CDR3 protein. The sample includes roughly 7,200 distinct CDR3 sequences, roughly 26% seen only once; the top ten take around 10%. Sequenced: blood. These receptors all stem from a human donor with active COVID-19. The CDR3 runs from the conserved cysteine through the conserved F or W. Each record gives: J gene, clone size, V gene, D gene, CDR3 DNA, CDR3 protein. D genes are given only for firm matches. Clone size is not always given. Where it is, it says once, few, many or a class for expanded clones.

J: TRBJ1-6
size: .
V: TRBV14
D: TRBD1
DNA: TGTGCCAGCAGCCAGGGACAGGCTCGTAATTCACCCCTCCACTTT
CDR3: CASSQGQARNSPLHF

J: TRBJ1-1
size: medium-sized
V: TRBV19
D: .
DNA: TGTGCCAGTAGTATAAGACAGGTCGGCGTCGCTTTCTTT
CDR3: CASSIRQVGVAFF

J: TRBJ2-7
size: medium-sized
V: TRBV11-3
D: .
DNA: TGTGCCAGCAGCTCCCCCAGGGACTACGAGCAGTACTTC
CDR3: CASSSPRDYEQYF

J: TRBJ2-5
size: .
V: TRBV24-1
D: .
DNA: TGTGCCACCAGTGATCCCAGCAGAGAGACCCAGTACTTC
CDR3: CATSDPSRETQYF

J: TRBJ2-2
size: medium-sized
V: TRBV19
D: .
DNA: TGTGCCAGTAGTATCGGGGTTGTCGGGGAGCTGTTTTTT
CDR3: CASSIGVVGELFF

J: TRBJ2-3
size: medium-sized
V: TRBV15
D: TRBD1
DNA: TGTGCCACCAGCACGGGATGGGACAGGGCAGTGTCGGATACGCAGTATTTT
CDR3: CATSTGWDRAVSDTQYF

J: TRBJ2-5
size: few
V: TRBV5-1
D: TRBD1
DNA: TGCGCCAGCAGCTCTGACGGGACAGGGGGTAAAGAGACCCAGTACTTC
CDR3: CASSSDGTGGKETQYF

J: TRBJ2-7
size: .
V: TRBV28
D: TRBD2
DNA: TGTGCCAGCATTTTCAGCGGGAGAGGCTACGAGCAGTACTTC
CDR3: CASIFSGRGYEQYF

J: TRBJ1-2
size: .
V: TRBV11-2
D: .
DNA: TGTGCCAGCAGCTTAGTGCGGGGCTGGAACTATGGCTACACCTTC
CDR3: CASSLVRGWNYGYTF

J: TRBJ1-3
size: .
V: TRBV11-1
D: .
DNA: TGTGCCAGCAGCCACAATTGGACAGCCTATTCCTCTGGAAACACCATATATTTT
CDR3: CASSHNWTAYSSGNTIYF

J: TRBJ2-3
size: few
V: TRBV4-3
D: .
DNA: TGCGCCAGCAGCCAAAGAAGGAGAGATACGCAGTATTTT
CDR3: CASSQRRRDTQYF

J: TRBJ2-1
size: few
V: TRBV5-1
D: TRBD2
DNA: TGCGCCAGCAGGCTAGCGGATTACAATGAGCAGTTCTTC
CDR3: CASRLADYNEQFF

J: TRBJ1-4
size: medium-sized
V: TRBV5-5
D: .
DNA: TGTGCCAGCAGCTTGGTTTCGAGGGCATCTGAAAAACTGTTTTTT
CDR3: CASSLVSRASEKLFF

J: TRBJ1-5
size: medium-sized
V: TRBV19
D: TRBD1
DNA: TGTGCCAGTCATGACAGGGGCAATCAGCCCCAGCATTTT
CDR3: CASHDRGNQPQHF

J: TRBJ2-3
size: .
V: TRBV11-3
D: TRBD2
DNA: TGTGCCAGCAGCGGACCCCTAGCGGGAGTGTGCACAGATACGCAGTATTTT
CDR3: CASSGPLAGVCTDTQYF

J: TRBJ2-5
size: medium-sized
V: TRBV19
D: .
DNA: TGTGCCAGTAGTATAGGCCCGACAGGTCCGCAAGTGACCCAGTACTTC
CDR3: CASSIGPTGPQVTQYF

J: TRBJ2-7
size: few
V: TRBV24-1
D: TRBD2
DNA: TGTGCCACCAGTGATCCTAGCGGGAGTACCCACGAGCAGTACTTC
CDR3: CATSDPSGSTHEQYF

J: TRBJ2-1
size: few
V: TRBV5-6
D: .
DNA: TGTGCCAGCAGCTTGAATTTTCAAGGGGAGTTCTTC
CDR3: CASSLNFQGEFF

J: TRBJ2-1
size: once
V: TRBV20-1
D: .
DNA: TGCAGTGCTAGATACTCCCCCGGGGGTGAGCAGTTCTTC
CDR3: CSARYSPGGEQFF

J: TRBJ2-6
size: medium-sized
V: TRBV11-3
D: TRBD1
DNA: TGTGCCAGCTGCCTCTTGACAGGGATGTCTGGGGCCAACGTCCTGACTTTC
CDR3: CASCLLTGMSGANVLTF

J: TRBJ1-6
size: few
V: TRBV6-6
D: TRBD1
DNA: TGTGCCAGCAGATCCCCTGGACAGGGGTCTTCACCCCTCCACTTT
CDR3: CASRSPGQGSSPLHF

J: TRBJ1-5
size: few
V: TRBV6-2/TRBV6-3
D: .
DNA: TGTGCCAGCAACAGAGGCAGGGACAATCAGCCCCAGCATTTT
CDR3: CASNRGRDNQPQHF

J: TRBJ2-1
size: many
V: TRBV18
D: TRBD2
DNA: TGTGCCAGCTCACCACTGAAGCGGGGATACAATGAGCAGTTCTTC
CDR3: CASSPLKRGYNEQFF

J: TRBJ2-3
size: many
V: TRBV10-3
D: .
DNA: TGTGCCATCAGTGTTGGGGCAAATACAGATACGCAGTATTTT
CDR3: CAISVGANTDTQYF

J: TRBJ2-7
size: .
V: TRBV10-2
D: TRBD2
DNA: TGCGCCAGCAGCCCTACCTGGACTAGCAGCGAGCAGTACTTC
CDR3: CASSPTWTSSEQYF

J: TRBJ2-7
size: .
V: TRBV27
D: TRBD2
DNA: TGTGCCAGCAGTTTATCGCGGGGGGGTACCGAGCAGTACTTC
CDR3: CASSLSRGGTEQYF

J: TRBJ2-5
size: medium-sized
V: TRBV5-6
D: TRBD2
DNA: TGTGCCAGCAGCTTGGGGATGGGACTAGCGGGAGCAGAGACCCAGTACTTC
CDR3: CASSLGMGLAGAETQYF

J: TRBJ2-7
size: medium-sized
V: TRBV30
D: TRBD2
DNA: TGTGCCTGGACCCCGGATAGCGGGAGCTACGAGCAGTACTTC
CDR3: CAWTPDSGSYEQYF

J: TRBJ1-2
size: .
V: TRBV5-1
D: .
DNA: TGCGCCAGCAGCGATCAGGGTCAGAGATTAACTGGCTACACCTTC
CDR3: CASSDQGQRLTGYTF

J: TRBJ1-5
size: once
V: TRBV11-3
D: .
DNA: TGTGCCAGCAGCCAACGACAGGCCGGGGTGACCCCCCAGCATTTT
CDR3: CASSQRQAGVTPQHF

J: TRBJ2-3
size: .
V: TRBV7-2
D: TRBD2
DNA: TGTGCCAGCAGCTTAGCAAGCGGGAGGGCCGGAGATACGCAGTATTTT
CDR3: CASSLASGRAGDTQYF

J: TRBJ2-2
size: medium-sized
V: TRBV19
D: .
DNA: TGTGCCAGTATTTCGGACTACTCCCAGGGGGAGCTGTTTTTT
CDR3: CASISDYSQGELFF

J: TRBJ2-1
size: medium-sized
V: TRBV6-5
D: .
DNA: TGTGCCAGCAGTTACGATACCTCTAGCACCCACAATGAGCAGTTCTTC
CDR3: CASSYDTSSTHNEQFF

J: TRBJ1-5
size: .
V: TRBV6-5
D: .
DNA: TGTGCCAGCAGCTTCAGTTTCAATCAGCCCCAGCATTTT
CDR3: CASSFSFNQPQHF

J: TRBJ1-2
size: .
V: TRBV5-4
D: TRBD1
DNA: TGTGCCAGCAGCCTGACAGGGGCGGGCGGCTACACCTTC
CDR3: CASSLTGAGGYTF

J: TRBJ1-6
size: medium-sized
V: TRBV6-6
D: TRBD1
DNA: TGTGCCAGCAGTTACGATGGGACAGGGGCTTCCATAGGTCAGTCACCCCTCCACTTT
CDR3: CASSYDGTGASIGQSPLHF

J: TRBJ1-5
size: .
V: TRBV6-2/TRBV6-3
D: TRBD1
DNA: TGTGCCAGCAGTTACTCGACAGGGGCTGGCAATCAGCCCCAGCATTTT
CDR3: CASSYSTGAGNQPQHF

J: TRBJ2-1
size: medium-sized
V: TRBV19
D: .
DNA: TGTGCCAGTAGTATAGGATCCTACAATGAGCAGTTCTTC
CDR3: CASSIGSYNEQFF

J: TRBJ1-1
size: medium-sized
V: TRBV29-1
D: .
DNA: TGCAGCGTACTCACGGGACAAGGCACTGAAGCTTTCTTT
CDR3: CSVLTGQGTEAFF